This T cell receptor beta chain comes out of a study of blood T cell repertoires in COVID-19. Assay used: immunoSEQ multiplex PCR; TCRdb lists only in-frame clones, some missing. The sample has around 500,000 clones; roughly 90% are singletons. Trimming at V came to 4 bases and at J to 3 bases, leaving 2 bases not matched to a gene. CDR1 and CDR2 from the germline V gene are KGHSH and LQKENI. This CDR3 contains 13 residues. V is TRBV18 and J is TRBJ1-1, with 7 bases fitting TRBD1. Material: PBMCs or T cells enriched from blood (not recorded which). The clonotype was recovered from a woman between 40 and 55 years old who had recovered from COVID-19. The CDR3 sequence is CASSQGADTEAFF. CDR3 in DNA: TGTGCCAGCTCACAGGGGGCGGACACTGAAGCTTTCTTT. The full variable domain, with the rest looked up from reference TRBV18 and TRBJ1-1, is NAGVMQNPRHLVRRRGQEARLRCSPMKGHSHVYWYRQLPEEGLKFMVYLQKENIIDESGMPKERFSAEFPKEGPSILRIQQVVRGDSAAYFCASSQGADTEAFFGQGTRLTVV.